Below, 27 T cell receptor beta chains from the same sample are listed, as sequenced in a study of graft-versus-host responses after intestinal transplantation. TCRdb's copy holds only in-frame clones and misses some; the assay was immunoSEQ multiplex PCR. The data show about 99,000 clones, more than 85% seen once. For these receptors, no antigen is known. The sequencing here drew on unstimulated CD8+ T cells sorted from spleen or lymph node cells, taken before intestinal transplant. The receptors were sampled from a human donor who received an intestinal transplant.

The rearrangement uses TRBV9 and TRBJ2-4; D might be TRBD1 or TRBD2, each matching 5 bases. V was shortened by 4 bases and J by 6 bases, with 17 bases between the two germline ends. Germline CDR1 SGDLS, CDR2 YYNGEE. The CDR3 extends over 15 amino acids. CDR3: CASSPGTASLNIQYF. The CDR3 nucleotides read TGTGCCAGCAGCCCCGGGACCGCGTCCCTAAACATTCAGTACTTC.

The chain recombines TRBV5-4 with TRBJ1-2; D call uncertain. The CDR3 has 14 amino acids. Trimming pared 2 bases from V and 6 bases from J, leaving 14 bases between. Germline CDR1 reads SGHNT; CDR2 reads YYREEE (reference sequence). CDR3 in amino acids: CASSFIELTNGYTF. The CDR3 region has the DNA TGTGCCAGCAGCTTCATCGAGCTAACGAATGGCTACACCTTC.

The chain employs TRBV14 and TRBJ2-5, with D possibly matching TRBD2 (5 bases). Trimming removed 2 bases from V and 5 bases from J, with 36 bases in between. The germline CDR1 and CDR2 sequences are SGHDN and FVKESK. There are 22 residues in the CDR3. This CDR3 is CASSQWAGQAAYTAAHRETQYF. The CDR3 DNA reads TGTGCCAGCAGCCAATGGGCGGGCCAGGCCGCCTACACTGCAGCCCACCGGGAGACCCAGTACTTC.

This chain's CDR3 is CASSPRATNTEAFF. CDR3 DNA sequence: TGCGCCAGCAGCCCGCGGGCGACAAACACTGAAGCTTTCTTT. This rearrangement joins TRBV4-1 to TRBJ1-1, with unresolved D. From germline, CDR1 is MGHRA and CDR2 YSYEKL. The V and J ends lost 4 bases and 2 bases respectively, with 11 bases between them. CDR3 length: 14 residues.

This chain joins TRBV7-7 and TRBJ1-1; D is uncertain. Germline lookup yields CDR1 SSHAT and CDR2 FNYEAQ (reference sequence). Trimming pared 5 bases from V and 0 bases from J, leaving 16 bases between. The CDR3 is 16 amino acids. The CDR3 protein is CASSPPSAGLNTEAFF. As DNA, the CDR3 is TGTGCCAGCAGCCCCCCATCGGCAGGCCTGAACACTGAAGCTTTCTTT.

This clone was found once. The chain is built from TRBV27 and TRBJ2-1; D is possibly TRBD1 (6 bases). Germline V lookup: CDR1 MNHEY, CDR2 SMNVEV (reference sequence). V was cut by 3 bases and J by 0 bases, with 9 bases left in between. CDR3 length: 15 residues. In DNA, the CDR3 is TGTGCCAGCAGTTTGGGGGACAACTCCTACAATGAGCAGTTCTTC. This gives the protein CASSLGDNSYNEQFF.

In the case of this clone: Within the sample, other DNA sequences also encode this same CDR3. The gene calls are TRBV4-1 and TRBJ2-7, with D perhaps TRBD2 (7 bases). CDR3 size: 15 residues. Looked up from germline, CDR1 is MGHRA and CDR2 is YSYEKL. The V gene lost 1 base and the J gene lost 2 bases, with 12 bases spanning the gap. The CDR3 DNA reads as TGCGCCAGCAGCCAAGTTGCGGGGGCTACCTACGAGCAGTACTTC. Protein sequence: CASSQVAGATYEQYF.

The table lists this clone with a count of one. The gene calls are TRBV27 and TRBJ1-2; no definite D call. The V end lost 2 bases, the J end lost 0 bases, and 10 bases lay between the germline ends. Germline assignment: CDR1 MNHEY and CDR2 SMNVEV (reference sequence). The CDR3 sequence is 15 residues long. The DNA of the CDR3 is TGTGCCAGCAGTTTAACGGGAAACACTAACTATGGCTACACCTTC. Translating gives CASSLTGNTNYGYTF.

This clone has a single count. This chain connects TRBV28 to TRBJ2-3; 10 bases are a match to TRBD2. Germline lookup yields CDR1 MDHEN and CDR2 SYDVKM. CDR3 length: 18 residues. Trimming took 5 bases from V and 0 from J; bases not matched to a gene: 11. CDR3 sequence reads: CASSSPSGGYSSTDTQYF. CDR3 DNA: TGTGCCAGCAGTAGCCCTAGCGGGGGATACTCTAGCACAGATACGCAGTATTTT.

The chain links TRBV5-6 to TRBJ2-1; 7 bases align to TRBD2. Germline CDR1 SGHDT, CDR2 YYEEEE. This CDR3 is built from 14 residues. The J segment lost 5 bases and the V segment lost 0 bases, leaving 2 bases of the junction unmatched. The CDR3 protein is CASSLVAGNNEQFF. The CDR3 nucleotides read TGTGCCAGCAGCTTGGTAGCGGGCAACAATGAGCAGTTCTTC.

V and J are TRBV4-1 and TRBJ2-7; D possibly corresponds to TRBD1 (6 bases). Germline-derived CDR1 and CDR2 are MGHRA and YSYEKL. This CDR3 region has 16 residues. The V end was cut by 4 bases, the J end by 6 bases, with 22 bases between. CDR3 residues: CASSPTQHQGGIEQYF. The CDR3 coding sequence is TGCGCCAGCAGCCCCACCCAGCACCAAGGGGGTATCGAGCAGTACTTC.

V gene TRBV27 combines with J gene TRBJ2-2; TRBD2 is a possible D gene (6 bases). This CDR3 spans 17 amino acids. Germline V gene lookup returns CDR1 MNHEY and CDR2 SMNVEV (reference sequence). The V end lost 7 bases, the J end lost 3 bases, and 21 bases lay between the germline ends. Here the CDR3 reads CASITTPGLLHTGELFF. The CDR3 nucleotides are TGTGCCAGCATTACAACGCCGGGACTCTTACACACCGGGGAGCTGTTTTTT.

The chain carries TRBV29-1 and TRBJ2-1, with D perhaps matching TRBD1 or TRBD2 (5 bases each). The V and J ends lost 7 bases and 9 bases respectively, with 10 bases between them. The CDR3 sequence is 10 residues long. Germline values: CDR1 SQVTM, CDR2 ANQGSEA. The CDR3 sequence: CSGVRGEQFF. As DNA, the CDR3 is TGCAGCGGTGTGAGGGGTGAGCAGTTCTTC.

The chain has TRBV5-1 and TRBJ1-2; no definite D call. CDR3 length: 16 amino acids. Trimming shortened V by 0 bases and J by 2 bases, and 14 bases separated the two germline ends. Germline V gene sequence: CDR1 SGHRS, CDR2 YFSETQ. CDR3 nucleotides: TGCGCCAGCAGCTTGGCTGCTATAACGAAAAACTATGGCTACACCTTC. Its protein is CASSLAAITKNYGYTF.

The chain carries TRBV6-6 and TRBJ2-5; 7 nucleotides align to TRBD2. The V gene end was trimmed by 4 bases and the J gene end by 2 bases; junction bases not matched to a gene: 10. Germline CDR1 reads MNHNY; CDR2 reads SVGAGI (reference sequence). The CDR3 spans 16 residues. As DNA, the CDR3 is TGTGCCAGCAGTTTCATTCGAACGGGGGGACAAGAGACCCAGTACTTC. This encodes CASSFIRTGGQETQYF.

The chain carries TRBV6-1 and TRBJ2-7, with 8 bases aligning to TRBD1. The CDR3 has 15 residues. With V trimmed by 6 bases and J by 5 bases, 12 bases remained unmatched. Germline V CDR1 and CDR2: MNHNS, SASEGT. This CDR3 reads CASSPSGQGTHEQYF. The CDR3, as DNA: TGTGCCAGCAGCCCCTCCGGACAGGGCACGCACGAGCAGTACTTC.

V usage is TRBV4-1 and J usage is TRBJ2-2; D is ambiguous. Deletions cut 0 bases from V and 0 bases from J, with 8 bases between. The CDR3 has 16 amino acids. Germline loops: CDR1 MGHRA, CDR2 YSYEKL. The CDR3 bases are TGCGCCAGCAGCCAAGAAGTCAGAGCGAACACCGGGGAGCTGTTTTTT. Translating gives CASSQEVRANTGELFF.

This clone was counted once. The chain carries TRBV29-1 and TRBJ2-3; D possibly uses TRBD1 or TRBD2 (5 bases each). Germline loops: CDR1 SQVTM, CDR2 ANQGSEA. Between the trimmed V and J ends, which lost 3 bases and 4 bases, there was a span of 20 bases. The CDR3 length is 16 residues. The DNA of the CDR3 is TGCAGCGTTGAGGGGACCACCCGGGTACTATCAGATACGCAGTATTTT. Protein product: CSVEGTTRVLSDTQYF.

The rearrangement joins TRBV6-5 to TRBJ2-7; 9 bases line up with TRBD2. In germline, CDR1 is MNHEY, CDR2 SVGAGI. The CDR3 loop spans 15 amino acids. J was trimmed by 4 bases and V by 8 bases; bases with no gene match: 12. The CDR3 DNA reads TGTGCCAGCGGCGGGGCTAGCGGGGCTCGGTACGAGCAGTACTTC. This encodes CASGGASGARYEQYF.

CDR3 region: CASSSGAFTEAFF. CDR3 bases: TGTGCCAGCAGCTCCGGGGCTTTCACTGAAGCTTTCTTT. The chain joins TRBV5-8 to TRBJ1-1; TRBD1 is a possible D gene (5 bases). Germline V gene lookup returns CDR1 SGHTS and CDR2 YDEGEE. The CDR3 runs to 13 residues. Trimming took 3 bases from V and 4 from J, leaving 10 bases between them.

The gene calls are TRBV29-1 and TRBJ2-1; TRBD2 matches 8 bases. Trimming took 6 bases from V and 3 from J; bases not matched to a gene: 7. CDR3 length equals 14 residues. CDR1 is SQVTM and CDR2 is ANQGSEA in the germline V gene. CDR3 DNA sequence: TGCAGCGTACTGAGCGGGGGAATCTACAATGAGCAGTTCTTC. Amino acid sequence: CSVLSGGIYNEQFF.

The V call is TRBV9, the J call TRBJ2-2, with D hard to call. The CDR3 has 13 amino acids. CDR1 SGDLS and CDR2 YYNGEE come from the germline V gene. The V end was cut by 3 bases, the J end by 1 base, with 4 bases between. The CDR3 spells CASSAMNTGELFF. The DNA for the CDR3 is TGTGCCAGCAGCGCGATGAACACCGGGGAGCTGTTTTTT.

This sequence joins TRBV21-1 and TRBJ2-7. TRBV21-1 is an annotated pseudogene. This CDR3 spans 14 amino acids. The CDR3 nucleotides read TGTGCCAGCAGCAAAGGGGTGCTTTGGGACGAGCAGTACTTC. Its protein is CASSKGVLWDEQYF.

DNA of the CDR3: TGTGCCAGCAATTGGGCAGCTCCTAGCTCCTACGAGCAGTACTTC. Translation gives CASNWAAPSSYEQYF. V usage is TRBV6-5 and J usage is TRBJ2-7; the D is unclear. Germline V gene data show CDR1 as MNHEY and CDR2 as SVGAGI. Deletions cut 7 bases from V and 0 bases from J, with 16 bases between. The CDR3 extends over 15 amino acids.

The genes are TRBV6-6 and TRBJ2-3; TRBD2 matches at 10 bases. There are 15 residues in the CDR3. Unmatched junction bases numbered 10, after V lost 8 bases and J lost 5 bases. Germline CDR1 MNHNY, CDR2 SVGAGI (reference sequence). Here the CDR3 DNA reads TGTGCCAGCTCAAGCGGGGGGGCACCGAGAGATACGCAGTATTTT. Its protein is CASSSGGAPRDTQYF.

The chain employs TRBV29-1 and TRBJ2-7; 7 bases match TRBD1. This CDR3 contains 14 residues. Germline V CDR1 and CDR2: SQVTM, ANQGSEA. DNA for the CDR3: TGCAGTGCTTTAGGGGGACAGACCTCCTACGAGCAGTACTTC. Its protein is CSALGGQTSYEQYF.

The chain uses TRBV25-1 and TRBJ2-7; TRBD1 might be the D (6 bases). CDR1 and CDR2 (germline): MGHDK, SYGVNS. There are 15 residues in the CDR3. Trimming shortened V by 1 base and J by 1 base, and 11 bases separated the two germline ends. The CDR3 region is CASSELGTRSYEQYF. The CDR3 bases are TGTGCCAGCAGTGAATTAGGGACAAGATCCTACGAGCAGTACTTC.